These 31 T cell receptor beta chains were all obtained from the same sample, sequenced in a study of blood T cell repertoires in COVID-19. Some clones are missing from TCRdb's copy, which holds only in-frame ones; the method was immunoSEQ multiplex PCR. The sample carries over 120,000 clones, 78% recorded once. Sequencing was performed on peripheral blood. The origin of the receptors is a woman in her sixties with acute or convalescent COVID-19.

The chain combines TRBV16 with TRBJ2-7, with a weak D call TRBD1 (6 bases). Trimming pared 3 bases from V and 7 bases from J, leaving 16 bases between. Germline V gene lookup returns CDR1 KGHSY and CDR2 FQNENV. This CDR3 region has 14 residues. CDR3 loop: CASSQFSQGWEQYF. CDR3 DNA sequence: TGTGCCAGCAGCCAGTTTTCACAGGGTTGGGAGCAGTACTTC.

The chain recombines TRBV2 with TRBJ2-1; TRBD2 aligns across 7 bases. The J segment lost 3 bases and the V segment lost 1 base, leaving 3 bases of the junction unmatched. The CDR3 contains 15 residues. The germline V gene encodes CDR1 SNHLY and CDR2 FYNNEI. The CDR3 loop reads CASSEVGGSYNEQFF. For the CDR3, the DNA is TGTGCCAGCAGTGAAGTGGGAGGGAGCTACAATGAGCAGTTCTTC.

The chain employs TRBV7-3 and TRBJ2-1, with TRBD1 identical over 8 bases. The germline V gene encodes CDR1 SGHTA and CDR2 FQGTGA. The CDR3 has 16 residues. V lost 6 bases, J lost 7 bases, and 14 bases stayed unmatched. The CDR3 bases are TGTGCCAGCAGTACCGCTTCTCACAGGGGGATGAATGAGCAGTTCTTC. Residues: CASSTASHRGMNEQFF.

The CDR3 reads CSQDRKAGNEQFF. Here the CDR3 DNA reads TGCAGCCAGGACAGGAAGGCGGGCAATGAGCAGTTCTTC. The chain joins TRBV29-1 to TRBJ2-1, with 7 bases that match TRBD1. Germline assignment: CDR1 SQVTM and CDR2 ANQGSEA. The CDR3 has 13 residues. V lost 8 bases and J lost 6; bases outside the gene matches: 10.

CDR3 DNA sequence: TGCGCCAGCAGCCCTCGGGACAGGGGGTACTACGAGCAGTACTTC. Translating it yields CASSPRDRGYYEQYF. The chain carries TRBV5-1 and TRBJ2-7; 11 bases fit TRBD1. From germline, CDR1 is SGHRS and CDR2 YFSETQ. The CDR3 is made up of 15 amino acids. V lost 4 bases to trimming and J lost 3 bases; unmatched junction nucleotides: 6.

This rearrangement joins TRBV14 to TRBJ1-1; D unresolved. From germline, CDR1 is SGHDN and CDR2 FVKESK. The CDR3 has 14 residues. V lost 4 bases and J 1 base, leaving 10 bases between the germline ends. The CDR3 loop reads CASSPDFGNTEAFF. The DNA for the CDR3 is TGTGCCAGCAGCCCAGACTTCGGGAACACTGAAGCTTTCTTT.

The genes are TRBV7-8 and TRBJ1-2, with 7 bases aligning to TRBD1. Germline assignment: CDR1 SGHVS and CDR2 FQNEAQ. V shed 1 base and J 7 bases; nucleotides not matched to a gene: 18. This CDR3 is 18 amino acids long. This CDR3 reads CASSLDRRTGGYFGGYTF. DNA of the CDR3: TGTGCCAGCAGCTTAGATAGGCGGACAGGCGGTTACTTTGGTGGCTACACCTTC.

This clone was seen a handful of times. DNA of the CDR3: TGTGCCACCAGCACCATGGGACTAGCGGGAGGGAACTACAATGAGCAGTTCTTC. Its translation is CATSTMGLAGGNYNEQFF. The V gene is TRBV15, the J gene TRBJ2-1, with TRBD2 matching 16 bases. The length of the CDR3 is 18 residues. Germline V gene lookup returns CDR1 LNHNV and CDR2 YYDKDF (reference sequence). V trimming: 4 bases; J trimming: 3 bases; junction bases outside the gene matches: 6.

The chain has TRBV5-1 and TRBJ2-7, with D maybe TRBD2 (6 bases). V was cut by 0 bases and J by 4 bases, with 17 bases left in between. The CDR3 is 16 amino acids. Germline CDR1 reads SGHRS; CDR2 reads YFSETQ. The CDR3 protein is CASSLVGGGIKYEQYF. The CDR3 DNA follows: TGCGCCAGCAGCTTGGTGGGAGGAGGAATTAAATACGAGCAGTACTTC. Supplemented by reference TRBV5-1 and TRBJ2-7, the full variable domain reads KAGVTQTPRYLIKTRGQQVTLSCSPISGHRSVSWYQQTPGQGLQFLFEYFSETQRNKGNFPGRFSGRQFSNSRSEMNVSTLELGDSALYLCASSLVGGGIKYEQYFGPGTRLTVT.

The chain combines TRBV12-3 or TRBV12-4 with TRBJ2-1, with D hard to call. The CDR3 has 12 amino acids. V was shortened by 5 bases and J by 5 bases, with 7 bases between the two germline ends. CDR3 DNA sequence: TGTGCCAGCAGTCAGAGGAACAATGAGCAGTTCTTC. It translates to CASSQRNNEQFF.

This chain links TRBV5-1 with TRBJ1-2, with 9 positions matching TRBD1. Trimming cost V 1 base and J 6 bases; bases outside gene matches: 7. CDR1 is SGHRS, CDR2 YFSETQ, per germline. This CDR3 contains 15 residues. The CDR3 region has the DNA TGCGCCAGCAGCTTGTATAGGACAGGGGCTAATGGCTACACCTTC. Translated, it gives CASSLYRTGANGYTF.

This chain joins TRBV3-1 (or the pseudogene TRBV3-2) and TRBJ2-1; D is possibly TRBD2 (5 bases). Per the germline V gene, CDR1 is LGHDT and CDR2 is YNNKEL (reference sequence). The CDR3 totals 14 residues. Trimming left V 3 bases short and J 1 base short, with 7 bases between. The CDR3 region is CASSQRRSYNEQFF. CDR3 nucleotides: TGTGCCAGCAGCCAGCGGAGGTCCTACAATGAGCAGTTCTTC.

The chain joins TRBV2 to TRBJ2-3; 13 bases match TRBD2. Germline loops: CDR1 SNHLY, CDR2 FYNNEI. The CDR3 is 16 amino acids. Trimming cost V 4 bases and J 4 bases; bases outside gene matches: 5. The CDR3 sequence: CASSGETSGGSDTQYF. CDR3 bases: TGTGCCAGCAGTGGCGAGACTAGCGGGGGGTCAGATACGCAGTATTTT.

The rearrangement joins TRBV28 to TRBJ2-7; possible D gene TRBD1, 7 bases. V lost 2 bases and J 2 bases, leaving 22 bases between the germline ends. CDR3 length: 18 residues. CDR1 is MDHEN and CDR2 is SYDVKM in the germline V gene. In nucleotides, the CDR3 is TGTGCCAGCAGTTTAGGTTGGTCAGGGGGGCCACGTCCCTACGAGCAGTACTTC. This translates into CASSLGWSGGPRPYEQYF. The variable domain in full, completed from reference TRBV28 and TRBJ2-7, reads DVKVTQSSRYLVKRTGEKVFLECVQDMDHENMFWYRQDPGLGLRLIYFSYDVKMKEKGDIPEGYSVSREKKERFSLILESASTNQTSMYLCASSLGWSGGPRPYEQYFGPGTRLTVT.

This clone was found once. The V and J genes are TRBV7-7 and TRBJ2-5, with D possibly matching TRBD2 (6 bases). Per germline, CDR1 SSHAT and CDR2 FNYEAQ (reference sequence). This CDR3 has 15 residues. V dropped 1 base and J dropped 0 bases, with 9 bases sitting between them. CDR3 sequence (DNA): TGTGCCAGCAGCTTAGGGGGACTTAACCAAGAGACCCAGTACTTC. Amino acid sequence: CASSLGGLNQETQYF.

This clone was found once. V and J are TRBV12-3 or TRBV12-4 and TRBJ1-3, with no clear D. The V end lost 10 bases, the J end lost 1 base, and 11 bases lay between the germline ends. The CDR3 has 13 residues. In nucleotides, the CDR3 is TGTGCCAACCGACCGGGTTCTGGAAACACCATATATTTT. Protein sequence: CANRPGSGNTIYF.

The chain links TRBV5-4 to TRBJ1-3; D ambiguous. The germline CDR1 and CDR2 sequences are SGHNT and YYREEE (reference sequence). The CDR3 covers 15 residues. The V end was cut by 2 bases, the J end by 0 bases, with 9 bases between. The CDR3 loop is CASSFGSRSGNTIYF. In nucleotides, the CDR3 is TGTGCCAGCAGCTTCGGGAGCCGCTCTGGAAACACCATATATTTT. The variable domain in full, with the rest retrieved from reference TRBV5-4 and TRBJ1-3, is ETGVTQSPTHLIKTRGQQVTLRCSSQSGHNTVSWYQQALGQGPQFIFQYYREEENGRGNFPPRFSGLQFPNYSSELNVNALELDDSALYLCASSFGSRSGNTIYFGEGSWLTVV.

The V and J genes are TRBV18 and TRBJ2-3; D call uncertain. This CDR3 comprises 13 residues. Trimming took 0 bases from V and 8 from J, leaving 9 bases between them. Germline values: CDR1 KGHSH, CDR2 LQKENI. DNA for the CDR3: TGTGCCAGCTCACCACCTATTTCTGTTACGCAGTATTTT. It is translated as CASSPPISVTQYF. Filled out from reference TRBV18 and TRBJ2-3, the complete variable domain reads NAGVMQNPRHLVRRRGQEARLRCSPMKGHSHVYWYRQLPEEGLKFMVYLQKENIIDESGMPKERFSAEFPKEGPSILRIQQVVRGDSAAYFCASSPPISVTQYFGPGTRLTVL.

V gene TRBV11-2 combines with J gene TRBJ2-1; 11 nucleotides match TRBD2. The CDR3 covers 15 residues. J was trimmed by 5 bases and V by 5 bases; bases with no gene match: 5. Germline CDR1 SGHAT, CDR2 FQNNGV. The CDR3 DNA sequence: TGTGCCAGCAGCCCTACTAGCGGGAGTCACAATGAGCAGTTCTTC. It encodes CASSPTSGSHNEQFF.

This clone showed up just once. The V and J genes are TRBV5-1 and TRBJ2-5; 7 positions match TRBD1. Per germline, CDR1 SGHRS and CDR2 YFSETQ. With V trimmed by 4 bases and J by 2 bases, 2 bases remained unmatched. CDR3 size: 13 residues. In nucleotides, the CDR3 is TGCGCCAGCAGCCGGGGACAGCAAGAGACCCAGTACTTC. It is translated as CASSRGQQETQYF.

The chain links TRBV28 to TRBJ1-2; perhaps TRBD1 as D (5 bases). Looked up from germline, CDR1 is MDHEN and CDR2 is SYDVKM. Trimming removed 6 bases from V and 9 bases from J, with 20 bases in between. The CDR3 runs to 14 residues. The CDR3 DNA sequence: TGTGCCAGCAGGGCAGCGCTGCAGGGCGCTCGCTACACCTTC. Translated: CASRAALQGARYTF.

The rearrangement joins TRBV5-5 to TRBJ1-3; 7 positions match TRBD1. V was pared by 4 bases and J by 0 bases, with 4 bases of the junction left unmatched. This CDR3 is built from 15 residues. In germline, CDR1 is SGHKS, CDR2 YYEKEE (reference sequence). The CDR3 sequence: CASSADRYSGNTIYF. CDR3 DNA sequence: TGTGCCAGCAGCGCGGACAGGTACTCTGGAAACACCATATATTTT.

V gene TRBV5-6 combines with J gene TRBJ2-1; D ambiguous. V gave up 2 bases and J gave up 4 bases, with 7 bases separating them. Germline assignment: CDR1 SGHDT and CDR2 YYEEEE. This CDR3 contains 13 residues. CDR3 amino acids: CASSFNSYNEQFF. The CDR3 coding sequence is TGTGCCAGCAGCTTTAACTCATACAATGAGCAGTTCTTC. The whole variable domain, filled in from reference TRBV5-6 and TRBJ2-1, reads DAGVTQSPTHLIKTRGQQVTLRCSPKSGHDTVSWYQQALGQGPQFIFQYYEEEERQRGNFPDRFSGHQFPNYSSELNVNALLLGDSALYLCASSFNSYNEQFFGPGTRLTVL.

The rearrangement joins TRBV18 to TRBJ2-7; no firm D call. CDR3 length: 13 residues. Between the trimmed V and J ends, which lost 6 bases and 6 bases, there was a span of 15 bases. In germline, CDR1 is KGHSH, CDR2 LQKENI. In DNA, the CDR3 is TGTGCCAGCTCGAAACAGATGGGCACCGAGCAGTACTTC. Translated: CASSKQMGTEQYF.

The chain carries TRBV19 and TRBJ2-3; TRBD1 might be the D (6 bases). Germline values: CDR1 LNHDA, CDR2 SQIVND (reference sequence). The germline V and J ends were trimmed by 3 bases and 4 bases, with 14 bases remaining between them. The CDR3 contains 15 residues. This CDR3 is CASSIRARGPDTQYF. CDR3 nucleotide sequence: TGTGCCAGTAGTATTAGGGCCAGGGGCCCAGATACGCAGTATTTT.

In this sample, this clone turned up once. The rearrangement joins TRBV6-4 to TRBJ2-5, with a weak D call TRBD1 (6 bases). V lost 6 bases and J 5 bases, leaving 19 bases between the germline ends. In germline, CDR1 is MRHNA, CDR2 SNTAGT. The CDR3 covers 15 residues. As DNA, the CDR3 is TGTGCCAGCAGCCGATCCGGGACAATAGGCGAGACCCAGTACTTC. This gives the protein CASSRSGTIGETQYF.

This chain links TRBV29-1 with TRBJ2-5, with TRBD2 matching over 8 bases. Germline CDR1 is SQVTM and CDR2 is ANQGSEA. The junction had 5 bases not matched to a gene; V was cut back by 0 bases and J by 5 bases. The CDR3 spans 14 residues. CDR3 region: CSVEEVGGRETQYF. For the CDR3, the DNA is TGCAGCGTTGAAGAGGTTGGCGGGAGGGAGACCCAGTACTTC.

This clone was found once. The V gene is TRBV6-6, the J gene TRBJ2-1; 9 bases match TRBD2. V trimming: 3 bases; J trimming: 7 bases; junction bases outside the gene matches: 10. Germline loops: CDR1 MNHNY, CDR2 SVGAGI (reference sequence). CDR3 size: 16 residues. CDR3 sequence (DNA): TGTGCCAGCAGTTATGGCGGGAGGGCCAACGCGAATGAGCAGTTCTTC. Translating gives CASSYGGRANANEQFF.

V is TRBV2 and J is TRBJ2-6; TRBD1 matches at 11 bases. The V gene end was trimmed by 11 bases and the J gene end by 0 bases; junction bases not matched to a gene: 3. Germline-derived CDR1 and CDR2 are SNHLY and FYNNEI. The CDR3 is 15 residues long. The CDR3 bases are TGTGCCGGGACAGGGGGAGGCTCTGGGGCCAACGTCCTGACTTTC. Amino acid sequence: CAGTGGGSGANVLTF.

The chain is built from TRBV6-5 and TRBJ1-6; 9 bases agree with TRBD1. The V gene's germline CDR1 is MNHEY and CDR2 SVGAGI. The CDR3 covers 14 residues. Trimming at V came to 6 bases and at J to 10 bases, leaving 7 bases not matched to a gene. CDR3 amino acids: CASRVDRGRSPLHF. The DNA for the CDR3 is TGTGCCAGCAGAGTGGACAGGGGTAGATCACCCCTCCACTTT.

V is TRBV19 and J is TRBJ1-5; a possible D gene is TRBD1 (5 bases). The CDR3 extends over 15 amino acids. Germline V gene data show CDR1 as LNHDA and CDR2 as SQIVND (reference sequence). Trimming removed 5 bases from V and 7 bases from J, with 18 bases in between. DNA for the CDR3: TGTGCCAGTAGTCGAGCAGGGATTGGCCCACAGCCCCAGCATTTT. It codes for CASSRAGIGPQPQHF.